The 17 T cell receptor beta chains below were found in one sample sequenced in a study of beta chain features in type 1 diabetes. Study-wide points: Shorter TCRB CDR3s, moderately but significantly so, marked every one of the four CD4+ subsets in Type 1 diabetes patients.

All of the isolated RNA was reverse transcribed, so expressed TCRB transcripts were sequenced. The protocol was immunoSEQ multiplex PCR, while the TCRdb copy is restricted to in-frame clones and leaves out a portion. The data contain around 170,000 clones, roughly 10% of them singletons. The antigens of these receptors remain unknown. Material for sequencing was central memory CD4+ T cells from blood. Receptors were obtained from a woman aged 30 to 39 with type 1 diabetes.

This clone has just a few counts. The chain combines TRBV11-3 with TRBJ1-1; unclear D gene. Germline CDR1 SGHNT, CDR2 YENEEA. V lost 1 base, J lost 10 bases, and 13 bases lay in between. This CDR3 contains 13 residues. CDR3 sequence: CASSLGEGISAFF. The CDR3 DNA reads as TGTGCCAGCAGCTTAGGAGAGGGCATTTCAGCTTTCTTT.

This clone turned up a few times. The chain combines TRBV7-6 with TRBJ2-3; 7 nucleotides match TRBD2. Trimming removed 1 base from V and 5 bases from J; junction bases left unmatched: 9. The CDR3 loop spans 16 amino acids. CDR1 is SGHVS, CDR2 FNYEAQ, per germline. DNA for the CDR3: TGTGCCAGCAGCTTAGTGGCCAGCGGGATTGGAGATACGCAGTATTTT. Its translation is CASSLVASGIGDTQYF.

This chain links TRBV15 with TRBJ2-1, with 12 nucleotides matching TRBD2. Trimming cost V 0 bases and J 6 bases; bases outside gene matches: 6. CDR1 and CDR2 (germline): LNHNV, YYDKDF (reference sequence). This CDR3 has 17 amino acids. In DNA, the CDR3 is TGTGCCACCAGCAGAGAGGGTACTAGCGGGAGGACCAATGAGCAGTTCTTC. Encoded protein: CATSREGTSGRTNEQFF.

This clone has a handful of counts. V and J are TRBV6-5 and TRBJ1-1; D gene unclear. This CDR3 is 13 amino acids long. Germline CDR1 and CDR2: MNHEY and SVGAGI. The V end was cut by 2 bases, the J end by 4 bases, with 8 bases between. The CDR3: CASSYRVRTEAFF. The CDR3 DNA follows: TGTGCCAGCAGTTACCGGGTGCGCACTGAAGCTTTCTTT.

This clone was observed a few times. For the CDR3, the DNA is TGTGCCAGCAGCTTGGAGGTCGGGAACACTGAAGCTTTCTTT. Translated, it gives CASSLEVGNTEAFF. This chain uses TRBV6-5 with TRBJ1-1; D unclear. The V gene's germline CDR1 is MNHEY and CDR2 SVGAGI. With 6 bases removed from V and 1 base from J, the gap between germline ends came to 12 bases. CDR3 length: 14 residues.

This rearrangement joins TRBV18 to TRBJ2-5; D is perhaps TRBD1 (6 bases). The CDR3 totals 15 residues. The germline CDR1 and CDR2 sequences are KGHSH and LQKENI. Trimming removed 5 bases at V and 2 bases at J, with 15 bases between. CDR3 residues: CASSSSGAVQETQYF. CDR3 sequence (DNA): TGTGCCAGCTCATCCTCAGGGGCCGTACAAGAGACCCAGTACTTC. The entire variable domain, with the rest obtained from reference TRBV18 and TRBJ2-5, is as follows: NAGVMQNPRHLVRRRGQEARLRCSPMKGHSHVYWYRQLPEEGLKFMVYLQKENIIDESGMPKERFSAEFPKEGPSILRIQQVVRGDSAAYFCASSSSGAVQETQYFGPGTRLLVL.

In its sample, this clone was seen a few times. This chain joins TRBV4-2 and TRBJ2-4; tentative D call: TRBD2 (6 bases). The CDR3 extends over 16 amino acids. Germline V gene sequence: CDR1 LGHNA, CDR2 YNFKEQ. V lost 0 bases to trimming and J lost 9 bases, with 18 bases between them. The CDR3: CASSQDRGSTGGIQYF. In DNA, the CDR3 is TGTGCCAGCAGCCAAGATCGAGGGTCGACCGGGGGCATTCAGTACTTC.

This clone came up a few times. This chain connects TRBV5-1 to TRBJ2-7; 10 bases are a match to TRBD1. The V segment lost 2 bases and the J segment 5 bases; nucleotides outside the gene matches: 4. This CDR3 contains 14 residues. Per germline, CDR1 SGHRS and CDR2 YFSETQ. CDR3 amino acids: CASSFDRGLDEQYF. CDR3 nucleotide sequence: TGCGCCAGCAGCTTTGACAGGGGGCTGGACGAGCAGTACTTC.

The CDR3 sequence: CASSGVSGTGELFF. As DNA, the CDR3 is TGTGCCAGCAGTGGAGTATCGGGGACCGGGGAGCTGTTTTTT. The rearrangement links TRBV2 to TRBJ2-2, with a tentative D call TRBD2 (5 bases). This CDR3 is built from 14 residues. Germline CDR1 reads SNHLY; CDR2 reads FYNNEI. The V and J ends lost 4 bases and 5 bases respectively, with 11 bases between them.

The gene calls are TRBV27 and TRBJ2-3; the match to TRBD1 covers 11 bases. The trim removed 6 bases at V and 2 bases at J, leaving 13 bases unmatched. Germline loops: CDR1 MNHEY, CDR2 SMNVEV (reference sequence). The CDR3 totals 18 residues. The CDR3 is CASSSYPGQGANTDTQYF. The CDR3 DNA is TGTGCCAGCAGCTCTTATCCAGGACAGGGGGCGAACACAGATACGCAGTATTTT.

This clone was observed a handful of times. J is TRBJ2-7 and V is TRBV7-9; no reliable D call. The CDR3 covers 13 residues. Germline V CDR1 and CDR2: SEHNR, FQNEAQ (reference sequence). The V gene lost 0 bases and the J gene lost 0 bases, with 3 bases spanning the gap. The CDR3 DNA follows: TGTGCCAGCAGCTTAGCCGGCTCCTACGAGCAGTACTTC. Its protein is CASSLAGSYEQYF.

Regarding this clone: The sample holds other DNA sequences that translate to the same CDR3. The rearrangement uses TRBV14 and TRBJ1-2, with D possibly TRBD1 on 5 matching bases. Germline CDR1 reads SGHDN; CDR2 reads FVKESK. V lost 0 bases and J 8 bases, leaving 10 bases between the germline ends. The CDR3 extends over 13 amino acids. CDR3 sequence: CASSQDRGDGYTF. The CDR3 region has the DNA TGTGCCAGCAGCCAAGATCGGGGGGACGGCTACACCTTC.

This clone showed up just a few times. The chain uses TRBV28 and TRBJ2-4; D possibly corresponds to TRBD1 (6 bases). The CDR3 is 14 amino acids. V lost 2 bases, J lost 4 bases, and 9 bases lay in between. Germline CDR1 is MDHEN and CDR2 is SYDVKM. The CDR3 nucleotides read TGTGCCAGCAGTTTAGGACAGTCGAAAAACATTCAGTACTTC. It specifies CASSLGQSKNIQYF. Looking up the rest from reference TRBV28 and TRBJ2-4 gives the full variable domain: DVKVTQSSRYLVKRTGEKVFLECVQDMDHENMFWYRQDPGLGLRLIYFSYDVKMKEKGDIPEGYSVSREKKERFSLILESASTNQTSMYLCASSLGQSKNIQYFGAGTRLSVL.

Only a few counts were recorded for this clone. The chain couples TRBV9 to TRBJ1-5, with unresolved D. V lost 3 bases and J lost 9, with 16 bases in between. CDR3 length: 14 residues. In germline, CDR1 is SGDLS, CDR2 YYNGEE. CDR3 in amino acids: CASSGAMGVGPQHF. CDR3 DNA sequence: TGTGCCAGCAGCGGGGCGATGGGCGTCGGGCCCCAGCATTTT.

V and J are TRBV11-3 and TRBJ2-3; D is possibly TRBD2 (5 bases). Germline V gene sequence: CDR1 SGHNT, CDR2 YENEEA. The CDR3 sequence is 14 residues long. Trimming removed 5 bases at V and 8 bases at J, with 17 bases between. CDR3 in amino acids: CASSPNPDSSTQYF. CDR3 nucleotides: TGTGCCAGCAGCCCTAACCCGGACTCTTCTACGCAGTATTTT. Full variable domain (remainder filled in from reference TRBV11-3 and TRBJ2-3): EAGVVQSPRYKIIEKKQPVAFWCNPISGHNTLYWYLQNLGQGPELLIRYENEEAVDDSQLPKDRFSAERLKGVDSTLKIQPAELGDSAVYLCASSPNPDSSTQYFGPGTRLTVL.

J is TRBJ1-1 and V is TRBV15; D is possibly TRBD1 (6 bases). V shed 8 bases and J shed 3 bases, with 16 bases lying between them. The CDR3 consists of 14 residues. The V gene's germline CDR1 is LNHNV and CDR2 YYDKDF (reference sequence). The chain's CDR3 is CATSSGTPYTEAFF. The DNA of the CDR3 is TGTGCCACCTCCTCCGGGACACCATACACTGAAGCTTTCTTT.

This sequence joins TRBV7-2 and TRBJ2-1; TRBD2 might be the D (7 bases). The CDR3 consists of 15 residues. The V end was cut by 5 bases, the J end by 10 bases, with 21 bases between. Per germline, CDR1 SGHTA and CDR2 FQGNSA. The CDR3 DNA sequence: TGTGCCAGCAGCCCCCAGGGCGGGGGCTTCAGGGAGCAGTTCTTC. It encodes CASSPQGGGFREQFF. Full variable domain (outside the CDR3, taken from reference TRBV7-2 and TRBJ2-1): GAGVSQSPSNKVTEKGKDVELRCDPISGHTALYWYRQSLGQGLEFLIYFQGNSAPDKSGLPSDRFSAERTGGSVSTLTIQRTQQEDSAVYLCASSPQGGGFREQFFGPGTRLTVL.